This T cell receptor (beta chain) emerged from a study of T-cell reconstitution after alpha-beta-depleted transplantation in children (TCRdb year 2016). At the level of the whole study: Using TCR repertoire profiling, the study quantitatively followed how T-cell immune reconstitution unfolded in children after TCRalphabeta/CD19-depleted allogeneic hematopoietic cell transplantation.

The sample's treatment or condition label is to be understood as: allogeneic hematopoietic cell transplantation with graft depleted of TCRalphabeta T cells and CD19 B cells. The transplant recipients were children given TCRalphabeta/CD19-depleted allogeneic hematopoietic cell grafts. The study at large found these results: In some patients, the high TCRbeta diversity seen at day 60 was put down to recipient T cells and intrathymic progenitors that had survived conditioning. Over subsequent months, a decline in hyperexpanded clone frequencies was noted, and after one year, T-cell counts and TCRbeta diversity were mostly ascribed to newly produced T cells. The apparently early recovery of alphabetaT-cell counts about two months after transplant reportedly depended on only several hundred rapidly expanded clones that came from non-depleted graft cells.

This clonotype appeared a few times. Its antigen has not been determined. No qualities accompany the bases; no much larger clone lies one base away. The library came from PCR. The sequencer listed for this sample is Illumina HiSeq 2500. To normalize quantification of the TCRbeta repertoire, the TCR libraries were built with molecular barcoding that relied on unique molecular identifiers. In-frame beta chains were kept once TCRdb had trimmed the public reads at Q25 with fastp and called clones with MiXCR. Identical CDR3 proteins give one entry, which carries the most common genes and DNA. The sample includes 450,000 to 600,000 distinct CDR3 sequences, with roughly 13% observed a single time. About 2% of the sample is held by the ten biggest clonotypes. Trimming takes 2 bases from V and 9 bases from J, and the germline ends sit 11 bases apart. Inclusive of the bounding cysteine and phenylalanine, the CDR3 is 12 residues long. Only the CDR3 part of the read is kept: 36 bases, read in frame from the first base. Looking up the germline V gene (reference sequence) yields CDR1 GTSNPN and CDR2 SVGIG.

This sequence uses TRBV30 and TRBJ1-5; the D gene cannot be named for sure. The source was PBMCs, mostly from graft donor cells, collected 360 days after TCRalphabeta/CD19-depleted stem cell transplant. The receptor's source is a male patient aged 10 to 17 who had a stem cell transplant for acute myeloid leukemia, so the T cells may come from the graft donor. The nucleotide sequence reads TGTGCCTGGAGTACGACCGGTTTGCCCCAGCATTTT. Protein translation: CAWSTTGLPQHF.